One TCR beta chain is described in this entry. Its specificity is unknown. Germline and junction disagree at one end, which may indicate a read error. The CDR3 sequence is 14 residues long. Germline V lookup: CDR1 SEHNR, CDR2 FQNEAQ (reference sequence). The data originate from a study of shared clonotypes between healthy human individuals. Points from the study as a whole: Few donors limited the genetic and exposure-history diversity represented. Only blood was sampled; tissue repertoires likely differ.

Deep-level running was used for the assay. Methods used by the authors: Owing to the provision of junction-only sequences devoid of quality scores by immunoSEQ, filtering differed. Clones were read by immunoSEQ multiplex PCR, and TCRdb kept only the in-frame ones, dropping some. V, J and clone size are those of that table, while D and trimming were read from the DNA. In the table there are 400,000 to 500,000 clones, 76% of which are singletons. Sample: PBMCs. V is TRBV7-9 and J is TRBJ2-2; 11 positions agree with TRBD1. The source is a woman aged 40 to 50 in good health. Some clones in this sample may be carry-over from other donors' samples. CDR3 sequence (DNA): TGTGCCAGCAGCTTCTCTCCCGGGACAGGGGGGCTGTTTTTT. Protein sequence: CASSFSPGTGGLFF.